One sample yielded the 17 T cell receptor beta chains listed below, sequenced in a study of graft-versus-host responses after intestinal transplantation. Only in-frame clones appear in the TCRdb table, and some are missing; sequencing was by immunoSEQ multiplex PCR. The data show some 82,000 clones, around 87% seen once. Their target antigens are unknown. This specimen was unstimulated CD8+ T cells sorted from spleen or lymph node cells, taken before transplant. The receptors come from a human donor who was the organ donor for an intestinal transplant.

The V call is TRBV6-1, the J call TRBJ2-7; D gene uncertain. The ends were cut back, 0 bases at V and 4 bases at J, with 7 bases in the middle. This CDR3 region has 13 residues. Germline CDR1 is MNHNS and CDR2 is SASEGT. CDR3 region: CASSEAGLYEQYF. The CDR3 DNA reads as TGTGCCAGCAGTGAAGCGGGTCTTTACGAGCAGTACTTC.

This sequence joins TRBV2 and TRBJ2-1; 8 bases line up with TRBD2. V was pared by 7 bases and J by 7 bases, with 6 bases of the junction left unmatched. CDR1 SNHLY and CDR2 FYNNEI come from the germline V gene. This CDR3 contains 13 residues. This chain's CDR3 is CASKGLDQNEQFF. The CDR3 nucleotides are TGTGCCAGCAAGGGACTAGATCAAAATGAGCAGTTCTTC.

This chain connects TRBV18 to TRBJ2-3; no firm D call. Germline CDR1 is KGHSH and CDR2 is LQKENI. V gave up 3 bases and J gave up 0 bases, with 4 bases separating them. The CDR3 runs 13 residues. Here the CDR3 reads CASSPVSTDTQYF. The CDR3 DNA follows: TGTGCCAGCTCACCGGTTAGCACAGATACGCAGTATTTT.

This chain uses TRBV10-1 with TRBJ2-7; weak D call: TRBD1 (6 bases). The CDR3 runs 11 residues. V lost 3 bases to trimming and J lost 8 bases, with 8 bases between them. Germline V gene data show CDR1 as WNHNN and CDR2 as SYGVQD (reference sequence). The CDR3 protein is CASSDGTQQYF. In DNA form, the CDR3 reads TGCGCCAGCAGTGACGGGACACAGCAGTACTTC.

The chain is built from TRBV7-6 and TRBJ2-3; TRBD1 might be the D (5 bases). Between the trimmed V and J ends, which lost 2 bases and 6 bases, there was a span of 15 bases. This CDR3 contains 15 residues. Germline V gene lookup returns CDR1 SGHVS and CDR2 FNYEAQ. The CDR3 nucleotides read TGTGCCAGCAGCTTAAACCCAGGGCTGAGCGATACGCAGTATTTT. It codes for CASSLNPGLSDTQYF.

This chain links TRBV6-4 with TRBJ1-1, with 7 bases matching TRBD1. CDR3 length: 14 residues. From germline, CDR1 is MRHNA and CDR2 SNTAGT. V trimming: 4 bases; J trimming: 4 bases; junction bases outside the gene matches: 6. The CDR3 sequence is CASSVAPGGTEAFF. The CDR3 nucleotides are TGTGCCAGCAGTGTCGCGCCAGGGGGCACTGAAGCTTTCTTT.

This clone was detected only a few times. The chain carries TRBV5-4 and TRBJ2-4; 7 nucleotides line up with TRBD1. Unmatched junction bases numbered 6, after V lost 0 bases and J lost 0 bases. Germline CDR1 is SGHNT and CDR2 is YYREEE (reference sequence). There are 17 residues in the CDR3. CDR3 in DNA: TGTGCCAGCAGCTTGGGGGACAGTGACCTAGCCAAAAACATTCAGTACTTC. This codes for CASSLGDSDLAKNIQYF.

The chain joins TRBV5-4 to TRBJ2-7; D is ambiguous. CDR1 and CDR2 from the germline V gene are SGHNT and YYREEE (reference sequence). V gave up 0 bases and J gave up 5 bases, with 9 bases separating them. This CDR3 contains 13 residues. For the CDR3, the DNA is TGTGCCAGCAGCTTGGTTGCTACAAACGAGCAGTACTTC. This gives the protein CASSLVATNEQYF.

Concerning this clone: The junction does not match germline at one end; this may be a read error. V is TRBV7-9 and J is TRBJ2-1; TRBD2 aligns across 10 bases. This CDR3 is 16 amino acids long. Germline-derived CDR1 and CDR2 are SEHNR and FQNEAQ (reference sequence). DNA for the CDR3: TGTGCCAGCAGCCTAGCTCAGCGGGGGGGGCCCAATGAGCAGTTCTTC. Translating it yields CASSLAQRGGPNEQFF.

This chain links TRBV15 with TRBJ2-1; D gene ambiguous. V dropped 1 base and J dropped 10 bases, with 11 bases sitting between them. The CDR3 runs to 13 residues. Germline V gene lookup returns CDR1 LNHNV and CDR2 YYDKDF (reference sequence). The CDR3 loop is CATSRVRGAEQFF. In DNA, the CDR3 is TGTGCCACCAGCAGAGTTCGCGGTGCCGAGCAGTTCTTC. Together with reference TRBV15 and TRBJ2-1, the CDR3 gives the full variable domain: DAMVIQNPRYQVTQFGKPVTLSCSQTLNHNVMYWYQQKSSQAPKLLFHYYDKDFNNEADTPDNFQSRRPNTSFCFLDIRSPGLGDTAMYLCATSRVRGAEQFFGPGTRLTVL.

This clone showed up just a few times. The chain is built from TRBV19 and TRBJ2-7; D possibly corresponds to TRBD1 (5 bases). Trimming took off 5 bases at V and 5 bases at J, with 19 bases between the two ends. CDR3 length: 15 residues. CDR1 is LNHDA, CDR2 SQIVND, per germline (reference sequence). CDR3 protein: CASSAALWGEDEQYF. The CDR3 nucleotides read TGTGCCAGTAGTGCCGCCTTATGGGGCGAGGACGAGCAGTACTTC. Complete variable domain (other parts from reference TRBV19 and TRBJ2-7): DGGITQSPKYLFRKEGQNVTLSCEQNLNHDAMYWYRQDPGQGLRLIYYSQIVNDFQKGDIAEGYSVSREKKESFPLTVTSAQKNPTAFYLCASSAALWGEDEQYFGPGTRLTVT.

The sample holds a few counts of this clone. V gene TRBV6-1 combines with J gene TRBJ2-2, with TRBD2 matching over 13 bases. This CDR3 has 15 residues. The V gene's germline CDR1 is MNHNS and CDR2 SASEGT. V lost 4 bases, J lost 4 bases, and 0 bases stayed unmatched. CDR3 sequence: CASSGLAGGTGELFF. CDR3 sequence (DNA): TGTGCCAGCAGTGGACTAGCGGGGGGCACCGGGGAGCTGTTTTTT.

The V gene is TRBV4-1, the J gene TRBJ2-7; TRBD2 matches 9 bases. The CDR3 has 16 residues. J lost 6 bases, V lost 1 base, and 10 bases had no gene match. Looked up from germline, CDR1 is MGHRA and CDR2 is YSYEKL. CDR3 bases: TGCGCCAGCAGCCAAGGTCGGGGCGGGGGGGCTTTCGAGCAGTACTTC. It specifies CASSQGRGGGAFEQYF.

This chain connects TRBV11-2 to TRBJ2-1; D is ambiguous. Trimming cost V 1 base and J 0 bases, with 7 bases left between them. CDR3 length: 15 residues. Germline CDR1 SGHAT, CDR2 FQNNGV. CDR3 nucleotides: TGTGCCAGCAGCTTAGCCCTGAGCTCCTACAATGAGCAGTTCTTC. Amino acid sequence: CASSLALSSYNEQFF.

This sequence joins TRBV28 and TRBJ2-3, with 10 bases matching TRBD2. CDR1 MDHEN and CDR2 SYDVKM come from the germline V gene. The CDR3 is 19 residues long. Unmatched junction bases numbered 17, after V lost 3 bases and J lost 5 bases. CDR3 protein: CASSFPTPFSGGERDTQYF. In DNA, the CDR3 is TGTGCCAGCAGTTTTCCCACTCCCTTCAGCGGGGGGGAAAGAGATACGCAGTATTTT.

In its sample, this clone was seen a few times. J is TRBJ2-7 and V is TRBV13, with D maybe TRBD2 (5 bases). V dropped 7 bases and J dropped 8 bases, with 24 bases sitting between them. Looked up from germline, CDR1 is PRHDT and CDR2 is FYEKMQ (reference sequence). This CDR3 contains 15 residues. The chain's CDR3 is CASTTTDREGVKQYF. The CDR3 DNA follows: TGTGCCAGCACCACCACGGACCGGGAAGGAGTCAAGCAGTACTTC.

The chain has TRBV27 and TRBJ1-2; TRBD1 matches at 7 bases. Germline lookup yields CDR1 MNHEY and CDR2 SMNVEV (reference sequence). Trimming at V came to 6 bases and at J to 7 bases, leaving 8 bases not matched to a gene. The CDR3 has 13 residues. CDR3 protein: CASSPTGTVGYTF. CDR3 DNA sequence: TGTGCCAGCAGCCCTACAGGGACAGTTGGCTACACCTTC.